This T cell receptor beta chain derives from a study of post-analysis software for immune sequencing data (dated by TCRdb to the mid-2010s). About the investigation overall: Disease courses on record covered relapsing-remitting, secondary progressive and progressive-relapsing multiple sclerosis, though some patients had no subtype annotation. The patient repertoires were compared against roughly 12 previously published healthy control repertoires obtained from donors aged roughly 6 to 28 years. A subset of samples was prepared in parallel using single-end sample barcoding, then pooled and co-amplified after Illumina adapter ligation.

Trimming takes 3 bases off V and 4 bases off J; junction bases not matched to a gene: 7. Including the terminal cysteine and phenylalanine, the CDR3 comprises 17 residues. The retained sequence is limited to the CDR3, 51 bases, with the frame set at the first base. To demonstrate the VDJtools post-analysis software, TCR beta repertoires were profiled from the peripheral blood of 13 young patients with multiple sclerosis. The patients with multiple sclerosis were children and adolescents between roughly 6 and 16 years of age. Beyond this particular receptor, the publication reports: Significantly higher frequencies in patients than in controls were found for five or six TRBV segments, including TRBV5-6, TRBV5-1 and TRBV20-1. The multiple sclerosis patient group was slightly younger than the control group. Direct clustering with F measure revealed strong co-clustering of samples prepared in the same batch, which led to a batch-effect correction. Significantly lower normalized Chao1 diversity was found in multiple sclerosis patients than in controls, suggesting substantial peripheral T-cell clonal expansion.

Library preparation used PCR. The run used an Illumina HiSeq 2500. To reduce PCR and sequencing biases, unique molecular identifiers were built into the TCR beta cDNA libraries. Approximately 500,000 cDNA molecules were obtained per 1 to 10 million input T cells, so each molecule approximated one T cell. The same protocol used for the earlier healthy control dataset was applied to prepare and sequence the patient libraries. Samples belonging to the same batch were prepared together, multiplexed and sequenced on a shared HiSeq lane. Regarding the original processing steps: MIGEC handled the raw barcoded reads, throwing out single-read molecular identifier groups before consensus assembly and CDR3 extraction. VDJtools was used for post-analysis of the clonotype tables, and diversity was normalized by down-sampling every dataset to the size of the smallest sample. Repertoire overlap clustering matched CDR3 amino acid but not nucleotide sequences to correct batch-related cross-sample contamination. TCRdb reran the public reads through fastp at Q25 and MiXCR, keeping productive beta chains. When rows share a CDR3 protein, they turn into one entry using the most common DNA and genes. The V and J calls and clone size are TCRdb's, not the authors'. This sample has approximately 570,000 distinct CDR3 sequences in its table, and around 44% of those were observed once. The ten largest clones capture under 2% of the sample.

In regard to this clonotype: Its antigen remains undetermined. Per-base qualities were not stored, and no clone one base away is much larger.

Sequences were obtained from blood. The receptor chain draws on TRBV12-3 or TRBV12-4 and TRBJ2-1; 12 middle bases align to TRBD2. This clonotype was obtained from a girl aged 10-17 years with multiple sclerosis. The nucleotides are TGTGCCAGCAGTTTCGGAGCCGGGACTAGCGGGTACAATGAGCAGTTCTTC. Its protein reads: CASSFGAGTSGYNEQFF.